These 8 T cell receptor beta chains originate from one sample sequenced in a study of blood T cell repertoires in COVID-19. The method was immunoSEQ multiplex PCR; TCRdb's version includes in-frame clones alone and lacks a portion of them. The table lists about 220,000 clones, 80% to 90% of them singletons, with roughly 3.7% in the top ten. The material sequenced was PBMCs or T cells enriched from blood (not recorded which). The receptors were sampled from a woman aged 18 to 35 in a cohort exposed to, infected with or recovered from COVID-19 (not recorded which).

The rearrangement joins TRBV5-6 to TRBJ1-1; D gene uncertain. V was pared by 4 bases and J by 5 bases, with 12 bases between. The CDR3 spans 13 residues. CDR1 and CDR2 (germline): SGHDT, YYEEEE. The CDR3 bases are TGTGCCAGCAGCAAGATACTACTAACTGAAGCTTTCTTT. The encoded protein is CASSKILLTEAFF.

V is TRBV5-6 and J is TRBJ2-7; maybe TRBD1 (6 bases). The CDR3 loop spans 12 amino acids. Between the trimmed V and J ends, which lost 4 bases and 5 bases, there was a span of 10 bases. The germline CDR1 and CDR2 sequences are SGHDT and YYEEEE. CDR3 region: CASSGTGNEQYF. CDR3 nucleotide sequence: TGTGCCAGCAGCGGAACAGGGAACGAGCAGTACTTC. Supplemented by reference TRBV5-6 and TRBJ2-7, the full variable domain reads DAGVTQSPTHLIKTRGQQVTLRCSPKSGHDTVSWYQQALGQGPQFIFQYYEEEERQRGNFPDRFSGHQFPNYSSELNVNALLLGDSALYLCASSGTGNEQYFGPGTRLTVT.

This chain links TRBV27 with TRBJ2-7; 9 bases map to TRBD2. After removal of 2 bases from V and 6 bases from J, the junction contained 8 bases not matched to a gene. The V gene's germline CDR1 is MNHEY and CDR2 SMNVEV (reference sequence). The CDR3 contains 15 residues. CDR3 loop: CASSLMTSGETEQYF. Here the CDR3 DNA reads TGTGCCAGCAGTTTAATGACTAGCGGCGAAACCGAGCAGTACTTC.

Only one count was recorded for this clone. The J gene is TRBJ1-1, the V gene TRBV7-2; D remains ambiguous. CDR3 length: 14 amino acids. CDR1 is SGHTA, CDR2 FQGNSA, per germline. V was pared by 5 bases and J by 4 bases, with 14 bases between. In DNA, the CDR3 is TGTGCCAGCAGCCACCAGGTCCGGGGCACTGAAGCTTTCTTT. It yields the protein CASSHQVRGTEAFF.

The chain joins TRBV28 to TRBJ1-4; no clear D. CDR1 MDHEN and CDR2 SYDVKM come from the germline V gene. CDR3 length equals 14 residues. Trimming stripped 2 bases from V and 8 bases from J, with 12 bases between. The chain's CDR3 is CASSLEGSGEKLFF. CDR3 DNA: TGTGCCAGCAGTTTAGAGGGCTCGGGAGAAAAACTGTTTTTT.

The J gene is TRBJ2-5, the V gene TRBV2; D is unresolved. Trimming cost V 6 bases and J 0 bases, with 8 bases left between them. CDR1 and CDR2 (germline): SNHLY, FYNNEI. This CDR3 is 13 amino acids long. As DNA, the CDR3 is TGTGCCAGCAGGGCAGACAACCAAGAGACCCAGTACTTC. Translation gives CASRADNQETQYF.

A remark on this clone: The limits of the CDR3 on the DNA are not certain, so only TCRdb's listed CDR3 is given. The V call is TRBV4-1, the J call TRBJ1-5; the tabulated D call, TRBD1, remains unverified against the DNA. Per the germline V gene, CDR1 is MGHRA and CDR2 is YSYEKL. The CDR3 is 18 residues long, ends included. The CDR3 sequence is CASSQDVRARGDGRPQHF.

The chain employs TRBV27 and TRBJ2-5; 11 positions match TRBD2. Trimming removed 5 bases from V and 4 bases from J; junction bases left unmatched: 6. The CDR3 is 15 amino acids. Germline V gives CDR1 MNHEY, CDR2 SMNVEV (reference sequence). The DNA for the CDR3 is TGTGCCAGCAGTCATAGCGGGGGGGCCCCAGAGACCCAGTACTTC. Protein: CASSHSGGAPETQYF.